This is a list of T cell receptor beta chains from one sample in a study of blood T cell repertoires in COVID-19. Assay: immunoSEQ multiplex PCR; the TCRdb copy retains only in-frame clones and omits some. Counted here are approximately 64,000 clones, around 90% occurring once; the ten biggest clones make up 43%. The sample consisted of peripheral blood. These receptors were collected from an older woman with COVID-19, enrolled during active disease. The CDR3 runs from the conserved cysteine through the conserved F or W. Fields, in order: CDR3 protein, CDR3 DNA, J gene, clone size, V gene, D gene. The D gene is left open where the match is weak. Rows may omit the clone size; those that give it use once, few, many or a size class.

CASSRKTSRDYSYEQYF	TGTGCCAGCAGCCGGAAAACCTCCCGGGACTACTCCTACGAGCAGTACTTC	TRBJ2-7	-	TRBV3-1/TRBV3-2	TRBD2
CASSQDVGARGYTF	TGTGCCAGCAGCCAAGATGTGGGGGCGCGTGGCTACACCTTC	TRBJ1-2	-	TRBV3-1/TRBV3-2	-
CASSYSRALSGGEQYF	TGTGCCAGCAGTTACTCGAGGGCGTTATCGGGCGGCGAGCAGTACTTC	TRBJ2-7	-	TRBV6-5	-
CASSPQPLAGKDTQYF	TGTGCCAGCTCACCACAGCCCCTAGCGGGCAAAGATACGCAGTATTTT	TRBJ2-3	-	TRBV18	TRBD2
CASSWDTFGTEAFF	TGCGCCAGCAGCTGGGACACCTTCGGGACTGAAGCTTTCTTT	TRBJ1-1	-	TRBV5-1	-
CASSQGQFPYEQYF	TGTGCCAGCAGTCAGGGACAGTTCCCTTACGAGCAGTACTTC	TRBJ2-7	-	TRBV28	TRBD1
CASSSRGTEAFF	TGTGCCAGCAGTTCCAGGGGCACTGAAGCTTTCTTT	TRBJ1-1	-	TRBV7-9	-
CASSPGTARTGELFF	TGCGCCAGCAGCCCCGGGACAGCACGCACCGGGGAGCTGTTTTTT	TRBJ2-2	-	TRBV4-1	TRBD1
CASSRAGSSYEQYF	TGTGCCAGCAGCCGGGCGGGTAGCTCCTACGAGCAGTACTTC	TRBJ2-7	-	TRBV5-6	-
CASSLITENSPLHF	TGTGCCAGCAGCTTAATCACAGAAAATTCACCCCTCCACTTT	TRBJ1-6	-	TRBV7-9	-
CASSSQQGDYGYTF	TGCGCCAGCAGCTCACAACAGGGGGACTATGGCTACACCTTC	TRBJ1-2	-	TRBV5-1	TRBD1
CASRPVTGVNTEAFF	TGTGCCAGCAGACCCGTGACAGGGGTGAACACTGAAGCTTTCTTT	TRBJ1-1	-	TRBV6-6	TRBD1
CASSALGARSNQPQHF	TGTGCCAGCAGTGCCCTGGGGGCGAGGAGCAATCAGCCCCAGCATTTT	TRBJ1-5	once	TRBV6-6	-
CASSAGTATNEKLFF	TGCGCCAGCAGCGCGGGAACTGCAACTAATGAAAAACTGTTTTTT	TRBJ1-4	-	TRBV5-1	-
CASSPGLADEQFF	TGTGCCAGCTCACCAGGACTAGCCGATGAGCAGTTCTTC	TRBJ2-1	-	TRBV18	TRBD2
CAWSGFSGDYGYTF	TGTGCCTGGAGCGGGTTTTCAGGGGACTATGGCTACACCTTC	TRBJ1-2	-	TRBV30	-
CASSLNGQGAYQPQHF	TGTGCCAGCAGCTTAAATGGACAGGGGGCTTACCAGCCCCAGCATTTT	TRBJ1-5	-	TRBV7-2	TRBD1
CASSIRDRVDEQYF	TGTGCCAGCAGCATCCGGGACAGGGTCGACGAGCAGTACTTC	TRBJ2-7	-	TRBV5-5	TRBD1
CATSDPGRYGYGYTF	TGTGCCACCAGTGATCCGGGAAGGTATGGCTATGGCTACACCTTC	TRBJ1-2	-	TRBV24-1	-
CASVGGDGYTF	TGTGCCAGCGTGGGGGGTGATGGCTACACCTTC	TRBJ1-2	-	TRBV19	-
CASSYSAGRDQPQHF	TGTGCCAGCAGTTACTCCGCGGGGAGGGATCAGCCCCAGCATTTT	TRBJ1-5	-	TRBV6-5	-
CASSIGGTGSYEQYF	TGTGCCAGTAGTATAGGGGGGACAGGGTCCTACGAGCAGTACTTC	TRBJ2-7	-	TRBV19	TRBD1
CASSSPQGLNTEAFF	TGTGCCAGCAGCTCCCCACAGGGGTTGAACACTGAAGCTTTCTTT	TRBJ1-1	-	TRBV7-9	TRBD1
CASSLGLAGGVETQYF	TGTGCCAGCAGCTTAGGACTAGCGGGAGGGGTTGAGACCCAGTACTTC	TRBJ2-5	-	TRBV7-9	TRBD2
CASSQDRGQGDGYTF	TGTGCCAGCAGCCAAGATAGGGGACAGGGAGATGGCTACACCTTC	TRBJ1-2	-	TRBV4-2	TRBD1
CASSSRSNPKRDTQYF	TGTGCCAGCAGTTCCCGTTCCAACCCCAAGCGAGATACGCAGTATTTT	TRBJ2-3	few	TRBV6-5	-
CASGPPLVNEQFF	TGTGCCAGCGGCCCCCCGCTTGTGAATGAGCAGTTCTTC	TRBJ2-1	-	TRBV25-1	-
CASSLTLGLAVDTQYF	TGTGCCAGCAGCTTAACATTGGGTCTAGCGGTAGATACGCAGTATTTT	TRBJ2-3	-	TRBV7-8	TRBD2